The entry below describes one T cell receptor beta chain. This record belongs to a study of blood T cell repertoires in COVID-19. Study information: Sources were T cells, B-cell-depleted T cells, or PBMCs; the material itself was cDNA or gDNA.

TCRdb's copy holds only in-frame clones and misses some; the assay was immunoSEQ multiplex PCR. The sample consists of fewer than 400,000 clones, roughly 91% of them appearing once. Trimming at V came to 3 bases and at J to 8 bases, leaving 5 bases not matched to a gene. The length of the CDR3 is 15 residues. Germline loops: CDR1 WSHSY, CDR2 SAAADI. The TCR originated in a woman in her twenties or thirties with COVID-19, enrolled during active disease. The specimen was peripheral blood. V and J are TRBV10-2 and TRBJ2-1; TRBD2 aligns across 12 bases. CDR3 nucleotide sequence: TGCGCCAGCAGTGATCCGCTAGCGGGGGGGGATGAGCAGTTCTTC. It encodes CASSDPLAGGDEQFF.